The present entry profiles one T cell receptor (beta chain) with its context. The sample originates from a study of blood T cell repertoires in COVID-19. Across the study: Some COVID-19 samples were acute and others convalescent; all came from the United States, Italy and Spain.

Germline V gene sequence: CDR1 SQVTM, CDR2 ANQGSEA. The V and J ends lost 6 bases and 4 bases, in that order; junction bases with no gene match: 8. CDR3 length equals 13 residues. In the authors' workflow: By means of reference gene primer amplification, nucleated cell counts were estimated. TCRdb keeps only in-frame clones here, not all; method: immunoSEQ multiplex PCR. V, J and clone size reflect that table, while D and trimming were determined from the DNA. The sample has around 620,000 clones, around 90% seen once. The TCR originated in a woman aged 18-29 years with acute or convalescent COVID-19. The chain joins TRBV29-1 to TRBJ1-2, with 7 bases lining up with TRBD1. Sequences were obtained from peripheral blood. CDR3: CSVSGTEPYGYTF. The CDR3 DNA sequence: TGCAGCGTATCCGGGACAGAACCCTATGGCTACACCTTC.